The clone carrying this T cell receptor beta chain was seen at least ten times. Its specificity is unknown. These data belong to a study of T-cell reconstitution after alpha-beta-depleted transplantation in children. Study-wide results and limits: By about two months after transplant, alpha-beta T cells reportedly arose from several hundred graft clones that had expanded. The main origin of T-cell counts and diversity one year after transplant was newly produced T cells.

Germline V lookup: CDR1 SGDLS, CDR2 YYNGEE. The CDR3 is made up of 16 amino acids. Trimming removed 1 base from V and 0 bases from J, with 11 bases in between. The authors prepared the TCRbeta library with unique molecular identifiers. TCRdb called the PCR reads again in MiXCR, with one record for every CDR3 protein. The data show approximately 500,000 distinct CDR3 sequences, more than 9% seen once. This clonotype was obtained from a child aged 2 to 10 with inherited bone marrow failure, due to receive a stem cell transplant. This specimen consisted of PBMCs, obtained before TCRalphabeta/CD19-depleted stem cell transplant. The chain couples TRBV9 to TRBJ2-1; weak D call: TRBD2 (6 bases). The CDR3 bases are TGTGCCAGCAGCGTATTCCGCGGGAACTCCTACAATGAGCAGTTCTTC. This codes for CASSVFRGNSYNEQFF.